This T cell receptor (beta chain) emerged from a study of blood T cells in healthy people across ages (dated by TCRdb to the mid-2010s). Describing the broader study: Template switching captured roughly one uniquely barcoded TCR beta cDNA molecule per two T cells in model experiments. Two additional independent replicas of 1 million unique cDNA reads from the same blood draw were analyzed for two donors (one aged 18 to 30 and one aged 80 or older). Donors of different ages were randomly distributed across sequencing lanes to avoid experimental bias. To track age-related changes in TCR beta repertoire diversity, the study relied on deep sequencing normalized with unique cDNA molecular identifiers. Donors were grouped into four age groups: young (average approximately 15 years), middle-aged (about 38), aged (62) and long-lived (around 82).

This clonotype occurred a few times. Its specific antigen is unknown. The record has no base qualities; no much larger clone is one base away. The paper's findings and limits, for the study overall: Compared with the aged group, the long-lived group had more naive CD4+ T cells, fewer expanded clones and increased TCR diversity, suggesting age selection. Because the CMV infection status of the donors was unknown, age-related changes in expanded clonotypes may potentially have been confounded. Since profiling was done on bulk unsorted PBMCs, naive and antigen-experienced compartments could not be conclusively compared. The percentage of naive T cells measured by flow cytometry correlated strongly with observed TCR beta diversity. Estimates of total diversity from one million sequenced T cells were regarded as lower bounds and underestimates. Observed TCR beta diversity per million T cells fell roughly linearly with age, and a significant reduction was already apparent by age around 44.

The CDR3 starts with the cysteine, ends with the phenylalanine, and has 16 residues. Only the CDR3 DNA stays, 48 bases, in frame from base 1. In the germline V gene, CDR1 corresponds to SNHLY and CDR2 to FYNNEI. Trimming takes 7 bases off V and 7 bases off J; junction bases not matched to a gene: 13. Libraries came from 5' RACE. Sequencing took place on an Illumina HiSeq 2500. A second PCR of about 6 to 12 cycles was run with a J-beta primer mix and a sample-barcoded 5' primer. A template-switch 5' adaptor carrying 12 random nucleotides introduced a unique molecular identifier onto each TCR beta cDNA molecule. At least 2.5 million CDR3-containing paired-end reads were obtained from each sample. All of the RNA was converted into first-strand cDNA using the Mint cDNA synthesis kit, with a TRBC-specific oligonucleotide serving as the primer. Following uracil-DNA glycosylase treatment, a first 18-cycle PCR with universal primers M1SS and BC2_uni_R was performed on all cDNA. Turning to the authors' computational methods: Normalization of each sample was performed by random selection of 1 million high-quality reads, each carrying a distinct molecular identifier. Reads sharing molecular identifiers were discarded rather than binned into consensus sequences. MiTCR, set to a Q25 quality threshold and the strictest error-elimination algorithm, was used for CDR3 identification, clonotype clustering and error correction. Lower-bound total TCR beta diversity was estimated with a nonparametric unseen species model using Euler transformation. TCRdb passed the public sequencing reads through fastp at Q25 and MiXCR, retaining productive beta sequences. Rows are unified per CDR3 protein, each entry keeping the most common DNA and genes. V and J calls and clone size were set by TCRdb, not the authors. The sample includes approximately 1.5 million distinct CDR3 sequences, with roughly 43% observed a single time. The biggest ten clones account for less than 5% of the sample.

The donors were roughly 39 Caucasian individuals from Russia, aged roughly 6 to 100 years, who were systemically healthy. Each donor gave approximately 9.4 milliliters of peripheral blood, drawn into EDTA-treated Vacutainer tubes. Ficoll-Paque density-gradient centrifugation was used to isolate PBMCs, with at least 7 million per sample. Trizol reagent was used to extract total RNA from PBMCs, with at least 5 micrograms per sample. Naive CD45RAhigh/CD27high T cell percentages were measured by flow cytometry on a PBMC aliquot from every donor. The TCR originated in a woman under 30 in good health. Sequencing was carried out using blood. The receptor chain draws on TRBV2 and TRBJ2-2; 9 bases in between match TRBD1. In nucleotide form, the sequence is TGTGCCAGCACACCTCCCGGGACAGGGATGGGCGGGGAGCTGTTTTTT. It encodes CASTPPGTGMGGELFF.